This TCR beta chain was captured in a study of CD4+ T cells in melanoma. Study outcomes and limitations: Diverse differentiation states were reported for melanoma neoantigen-specific CD4+ T cells. A reported correlation linked neoantigen-specific CD4+ T cells to CD8+, macrophage and B cell function.

Remarks on this clone: Its target is not known.

This CDR3 contains 17 residues. The germline CDR1 and CDR2 sequences are LGHDT and YNNKEL (reference sequence). Unmatched junction bases numbered 5, after V lost 0 bases and J lost 0 bases. This table comes from immunoSEQ multiplex PCR, and its TCRdb copy is limited to in-frame clones, with some not included. The sample shows 4,500 to 5,000 clones, 62% of them seen only once. Sequences were obtained from cells from a culture (not recorded whether cultured in vitro). This TCR came from a human donor with melanoma. The chain recombines TRBV3-1 (or the pseudogene TRBV3-2) with TRBJ1-3; 7 bases line up with TRBD1. The CDR3 here is CASSQDLRQGSGNTIYF. CDR3 DNA: TGTGCCAGCAGCCAAGACCTTAGACAGGGCTCTGGAAACACCATATATTTT.